This record looks at one T cell receptor beta chain sequence and its context. This sample is drawn from a study of blood T cell repertoires in COVID-19. In the original processing: Nucleated cell counts were estimated from reference gene primer amplification. Clones were read by immunoSEQ multiplex PCR, and TCRdb kept only the in-frame ones, dropping some. The V and J calls and clone size are taken from that table; D and trimming were inferred from the DNA. The repertoire holds 180,000 or so clones, with more than 75% as singletons. Enrolled during active infection, Seattle patients were then followed longitudinally. Source material: peripheral blood. This receptor was obtained from a person aged 70 to 85 with COVID-19, enrolled during active disease.

CDR3 residues: CSVVGQGDQPQHF. DNA of the CDR3: TGCAGCGTTGTGGGACAGGGTGACCAGCCCCAGCATTTT. The chain links TRBV29-1 to TRBJ1-5; 9 bases map to TRBD1. The trim removed 4 bases at V and 7 bases at J, leaving 5 bases unmatched. This CDR3 has 13 residues. Germline assignment: CDR1 SQVTM and CDR2 ANQGSEA. Full variable domain (remainder filled in from reference TRBV29-1 and TRBJ1-5): SAVISQKPSRDICQRGTSLTIQCQVDSQVTMMFWYRQQPGQSLTLIATANQGSEATYESGFVIDKFPISRPNLTFSTLTVSNMSPEDSSIYLCSVVGQGDQPQHFGDGTRLSIL.